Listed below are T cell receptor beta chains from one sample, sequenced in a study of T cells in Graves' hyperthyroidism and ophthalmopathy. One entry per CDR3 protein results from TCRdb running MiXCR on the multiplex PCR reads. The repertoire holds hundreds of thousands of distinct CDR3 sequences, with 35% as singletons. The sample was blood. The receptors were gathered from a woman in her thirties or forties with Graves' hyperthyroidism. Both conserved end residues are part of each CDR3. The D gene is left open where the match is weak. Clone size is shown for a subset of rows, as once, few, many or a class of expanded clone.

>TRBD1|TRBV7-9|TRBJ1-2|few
CASSPGQGAEGYTF
TGTGCCAGCAGCCCTGGACAGGGGGCTGAGGGCTACACCTTC
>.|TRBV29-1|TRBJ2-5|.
CSVQGERGETQYF
TGCAGCGTACAGGGAGAGAGGGGAGAGACCCAGTACTTC
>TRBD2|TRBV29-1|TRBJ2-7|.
CSVGAGEFEQYF
TGCAGCGTTGGGGCGGGAGAATTCGAGCAGTACTTC
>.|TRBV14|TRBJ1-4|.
CASSQGQSGPHEKLFF
TGTGCCAGCAGCCAAGGTCAGTCCGGGCCCCATGAAAAACTGTTTTTT
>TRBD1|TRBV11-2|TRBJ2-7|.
CASSYRDRRPYEQYF
TGTGCCAGCAGTTACCGGGACAGAAGGCCCTACGAGCAGTACTTC
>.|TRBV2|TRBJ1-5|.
CASNRAGNQPQHF
TGTGCCAGCAATCGGGCAGGCAATCAGCCCCAGCATTTT
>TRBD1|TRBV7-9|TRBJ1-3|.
CASSEKRDRGARNTIYF
TGTGCCAGCAGTGAAAAGCGGGACAGGGGGGCTAGAAACACCATATATTTT
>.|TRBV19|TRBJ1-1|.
CASTLSHGETEAFF
TGTGCCAGTACTCTCTCTCATGGCGAAACTGAAGCTTTCTTT
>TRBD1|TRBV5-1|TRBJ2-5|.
CASSAGTGLGETQYF
TGTGCCAGCAGTGCCGGGACAGGGTTGGGGGAGACCCAGTACTTC
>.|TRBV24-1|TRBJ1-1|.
CAASGGAGGNTEAFF
TGTGCCGCCAGTGGTGGGGCGGGAGGGAACACTGAAGCTTTCTTT
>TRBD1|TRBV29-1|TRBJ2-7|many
CSVETGQGADEQYF
TGCAGCGTCGAGACGGGACAGGGGGCTGATGAGCAGTACTTC
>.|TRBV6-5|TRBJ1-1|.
CASSYSASMNTEAFF
TGTGCCAGCAGTTACTCGGCATCGATGAACACTGAAGCTTTCTTT
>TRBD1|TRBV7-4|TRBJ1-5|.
CASSLASGTGDQPQHF
TGTGCCAGCAGCTTAGCGTCGGGGACAGGAGATCAGCCCCAGCATTTT
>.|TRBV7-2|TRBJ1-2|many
CASSLAPTVDGYTF
TGTGCCAGCAGCTTAGCCCCGACAGTGGACGGCTACACCTTC
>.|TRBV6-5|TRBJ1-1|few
CASSYGVGGPPEAFF
TGTGCCAGCAGTTACGGTGTTGGGGGCCCGCCTGAAGCTTTCTTT
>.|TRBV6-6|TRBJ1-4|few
CASTHGGAREKLFF
TGTGCCAGCACCCACGGGGGGGCTCGGGAAAAACTGTTTTTT
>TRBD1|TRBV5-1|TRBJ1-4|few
CASSLTYPGQGGEKLFF
TGCGCCAGCAGCTTGACCTATCCGGGACAGGGAGGTGAAAAACTGTTTTTT
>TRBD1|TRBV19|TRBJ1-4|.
CASTMGQGVTNEKLFF
TGTGCCAGTACCATGGGGCAGGGGGTAACTAATGAAAAACTGTTTTTT
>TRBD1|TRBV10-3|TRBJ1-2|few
CAISEASGQSYGYTF
TGTGCCATCAGTGAAGCCTCGGGACAGTCCTATGGCTACACCTTC
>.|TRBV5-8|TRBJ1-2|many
CASSLDSDYTF
TGTGCCAGCAGCTTGGACAGCGACTACACCTTC
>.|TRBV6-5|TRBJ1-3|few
CASSYSGLTGNTIYF
TGTGCCAGCAGTTACTCGGGGTTAACTGGAAACACCATATATTTT
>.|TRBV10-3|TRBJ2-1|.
CAISDRLEGEQFF
TGTGCCATCAGTGATAGACTAGAGGGTGAGCAGTTCTTC
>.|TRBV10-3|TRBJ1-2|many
CAISAPGTVFDYTF
TGTGCCATCAGCGCTCCCGGGACGGTGTTCGACTACACCTTC
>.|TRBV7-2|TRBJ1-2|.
CASSQEADSWGMGGYTF
TGCGCCAGCAGCCAAGAGGCCGACAGCTGGGGAATGGGAGGCTACACCTTC
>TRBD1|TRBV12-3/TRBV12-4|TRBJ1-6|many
CASSFDGTVASHF
TGTGCCAGCAGTTTCGATGGGACAGTGGCCTCTCACTTT
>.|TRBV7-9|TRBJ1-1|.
CASSLYQGTGTEASF
TGTGCCAGCAGCTTATACCAGGGGACGGGCACTGAAGCTTCCTTT
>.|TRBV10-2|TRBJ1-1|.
CASSQGFRVNTEAFF
TGCGCCAGCAGCCAGGGATTCAGGGTGAACACTGAAGCTTTCTTT